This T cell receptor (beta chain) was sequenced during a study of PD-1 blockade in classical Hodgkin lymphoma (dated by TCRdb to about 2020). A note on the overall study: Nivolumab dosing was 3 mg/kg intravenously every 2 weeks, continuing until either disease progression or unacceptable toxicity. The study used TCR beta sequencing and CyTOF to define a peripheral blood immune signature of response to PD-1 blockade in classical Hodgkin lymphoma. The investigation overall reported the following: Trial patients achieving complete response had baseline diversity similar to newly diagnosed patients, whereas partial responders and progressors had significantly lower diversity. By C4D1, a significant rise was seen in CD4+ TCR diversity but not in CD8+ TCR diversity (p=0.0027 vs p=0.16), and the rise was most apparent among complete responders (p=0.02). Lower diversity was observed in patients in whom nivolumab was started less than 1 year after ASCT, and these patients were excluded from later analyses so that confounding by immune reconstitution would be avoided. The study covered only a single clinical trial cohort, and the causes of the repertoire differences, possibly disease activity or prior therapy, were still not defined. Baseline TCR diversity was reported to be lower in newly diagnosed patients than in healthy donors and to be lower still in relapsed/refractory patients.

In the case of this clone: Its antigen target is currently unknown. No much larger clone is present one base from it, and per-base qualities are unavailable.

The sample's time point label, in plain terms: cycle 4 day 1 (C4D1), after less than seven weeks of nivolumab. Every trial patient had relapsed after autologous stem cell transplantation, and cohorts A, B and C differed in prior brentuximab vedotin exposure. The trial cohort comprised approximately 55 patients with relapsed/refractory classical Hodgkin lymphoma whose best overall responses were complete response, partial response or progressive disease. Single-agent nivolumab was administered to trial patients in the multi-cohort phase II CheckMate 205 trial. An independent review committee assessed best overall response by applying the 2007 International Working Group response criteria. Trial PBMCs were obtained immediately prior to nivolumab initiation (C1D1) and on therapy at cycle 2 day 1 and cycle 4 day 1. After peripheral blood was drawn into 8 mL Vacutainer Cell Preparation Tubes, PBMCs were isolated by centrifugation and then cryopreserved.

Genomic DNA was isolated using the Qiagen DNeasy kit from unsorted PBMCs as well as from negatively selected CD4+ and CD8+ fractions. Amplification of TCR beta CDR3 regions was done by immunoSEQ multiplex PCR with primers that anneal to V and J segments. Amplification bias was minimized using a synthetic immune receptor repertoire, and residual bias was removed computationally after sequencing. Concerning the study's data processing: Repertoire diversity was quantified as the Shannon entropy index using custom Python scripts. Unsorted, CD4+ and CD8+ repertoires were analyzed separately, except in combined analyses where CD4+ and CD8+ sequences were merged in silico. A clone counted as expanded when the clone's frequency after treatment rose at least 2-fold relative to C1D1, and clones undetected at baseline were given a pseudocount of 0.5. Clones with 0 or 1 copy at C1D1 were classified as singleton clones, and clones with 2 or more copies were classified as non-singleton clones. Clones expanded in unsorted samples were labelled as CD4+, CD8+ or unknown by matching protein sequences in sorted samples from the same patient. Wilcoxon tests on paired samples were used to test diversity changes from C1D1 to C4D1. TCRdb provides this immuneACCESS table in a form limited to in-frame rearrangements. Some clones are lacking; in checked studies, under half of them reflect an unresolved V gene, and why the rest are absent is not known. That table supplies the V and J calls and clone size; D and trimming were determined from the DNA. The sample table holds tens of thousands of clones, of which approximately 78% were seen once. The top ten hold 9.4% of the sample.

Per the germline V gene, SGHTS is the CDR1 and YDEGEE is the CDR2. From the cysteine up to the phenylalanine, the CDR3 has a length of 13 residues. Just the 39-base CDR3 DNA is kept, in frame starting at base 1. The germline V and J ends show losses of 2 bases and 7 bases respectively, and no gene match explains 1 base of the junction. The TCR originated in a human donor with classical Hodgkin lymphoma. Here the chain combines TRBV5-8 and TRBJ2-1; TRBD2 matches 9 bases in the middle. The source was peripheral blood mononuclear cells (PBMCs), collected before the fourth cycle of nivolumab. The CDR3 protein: CASSFGLANEQFF. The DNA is TGTGCCAGCAGCTTTGGACTAGCGAATGAGCAGTTCTTC.